These 9 T cell receptor beta chains were sequenced from one sample in a study of CD8 T cells in Susac syndrome. Reverse transcription of roughly 0.45 to 1 ug RNA used random hexamers. TCRdb called the immunoSEQ multiplex PCR reads again in MiXCR, with one record for every CDR3 protein. The sample shows a few hundred thousand distinct CDR3 sequences, around 91% of them seen only once. The specimen was CD8+ T cells from PBMCs. Receptor source: a human donor with multiple sclerosis.

This chain links TRBV19 with TRBJ2-3; 9 bases are shared with TRBD1. CDR3 length equals 12 residues. V was clipped by 6 bases and J by 14 bases; unmatched bases: 9. Germline lookup yields CDR1 LNHDA and CDR2 SQIVND (reference sequence). The CDR3 loop is CASRNPGQGLYF. The CDR3 DNA sequence: TGTGCCAGTAGGAACCCGGGACAGGGTTTGTATTTT.

V gene TRBV4-1 combines with J gene TRBJ2-1; TRBD2 is a possible D gene (7 bases). The germline V and J ends were trimmed by 1 base and 2 bases, with 15 bases remaining between them. Germline CDR1 MGHRA, CDR2 YSYEKL. CDR3 length: 17 amino acids. The chain's CDR3 is CASSQVVRGATYNEQFF. The CDR3 DNA is TGCGCCAGCAGCCAAGTTGTACGGGGGGCCACCTACAATGAGCAGTTCTTC.

The genes are TRBV19 and TRBJ2-7; TRBD1 aligns across 7 bases. The CDR3 spans 13 residues. CDR1 is LNHDA, CDR2 SQIVND, per germline (reference sequence). The junction had 7 bases not matched to a gene; V was cut back by 9 bases and J by 2 bases. The CDR3 nucleotides read TGTGCCAGCAGCCCCGGACAGGCCTACGAGCAGTACTTC. Translated: CASSPGQAYEQYF.

The chain has TRBV5-6 and TRBJ2-7; 7 bases map to TRBD1. The CDR3 has 15 residues. CDR1 is SGHDT, CDR2 YYEEEE, per germline. V shed 1 base and J 5 bases; nucleotides not matched to a gene: 9. In DNA, the CDR3 is TGTGCCAGCAGCTTGATTGAGGGGGCCTTCGACGAGCAGTACTTC. Its translation: CASSLIEGAFDEQYF.

The chain has TRBV29-1 and TRBJ2-1, with a weak D call TRBD1 (6 bases). The CDR3 length is 13 residues. Trimming took off 8 bases at V and 6 bases at J, with 17 bases between the two ends. CDR1 SQVTM and CDR2 ANQGSEA come from the germline V gene. The CDR3 coding sequence is TGCAGCAGCAAGGACAGTCTCGGCAATGAGCAGTTCTTC. Protein sequence: CSSKDSLGNEQFF.

The V and J genes are TRBV30 and TRBJ2-1, with unresolved D. CDR3 length: 14 residues. The germline CDR1 and CDR2 sequences are GTSNPN and SVGIG (reference sequence). Trimming took off 0 bases at V and 3 bases at J, with 9 bases between the two ends. The CDR3 is CAWSVGVSYNEQFF. Written as DNA, the CDR3 is TGTGCCTGGAGTGTAGGTGTCAGCTACAATGAGCAGTTCTTC. The full variable domain, in which reference TRBV30 and TRBJ2-1 provide the parts outside the CDR3, is SQTIHQWPATLVQPVGSPLSLECTVEGTSNPNLYWYRQAAGRGLQLLFYSVGIGQISSEVPQNLSASRPQDRQFILSSKKLLLSDSGFYLCAWSVGVSYNEQFFGPGTRLTVL.

The chain couples TRBV29-1 to TRBJ2-7, with 10 nucleotides matching TRBD1. CDR1 is SQVTM and CDR2 is ANQGSEA in the germline V gene. The V gene end was trimmed by 1 base and the J gene end by 5 bases; junction bases not matched to a gene: 5. The CDR3 extends over 14 amino acids. The CDR3 loop reads CSVEGGTGDHEQYF. As DNA, the CDR3 is TGCAGCGTTGAAGGGGGGACAGGGGACCACGAGCAGTACTTC.

V gene TRBV27 combines with J gene TRBJ2-7; D is possibly TRBD1 (7 bases). The length of the CDR3 is 14 residues. Trimming left V 0 bases short and J 4 bases short, with 10 bases between. Germline V gives CDR1 MNHEY, CDR2 SMNVEV (reference sequence). CDR3 in amino acids: CASSLSPGGYEQYF. The CDR3 nucleotides are TGTGCCAGCAGTTTATCGCCAGGGGGGTACGAGCAGTACTTC.

The V gene is TRBV6-5, the J gene TRBJ1-1; D unclear. The germline V gene has CDR1 MNHEY and CDR2 SVGAGI. The length of the CDR3 is 13 residues. V was trimmed by 11 bases and J by 0 bases, leaving 13 bases between them. CDR3 coding DNA: TGTGCCTCCATGGGCAGTCTGAACACTGAAGCTTTCTTT. Amino acids: CASMGSLNTEAFF.